What follows are 5 T cell receptor beta chains derived from one specimen sequenced in a study of regulatory T cells in long-lasting Graves disease. Through Arm-PCR of CDR3 regions and iRepertoire HTBI primers, TCR beta libraries were built. TCRdb ran MiXCR on the multiplex PCR reads and lists one entry per CDR3 protein. This table has about 420,000 distinct CDR3 sequences, roughly 15% appearing once. Time point described: newly diagnosed GD, antithyroid drugs for less than 3 months. Extracted PBMC RNA gave rise to the TCR library. The same sample was also studied in work on T cells in Graves' hyperthyroidism and ophthalmopathy.

The sequencing here drew on peripheral blood mononuclear cells (PBMCs), taken at new diagnosis, from a patient treated with antithyroid drugs. The origin of the receptors is a woman aged 18-35 years with Graves disease.

This clonotype was observed a handful of times. This rearrangement joins TRBV11-2 to TRBJ1-1; TRBD1 aligns across 7 bases. The junction had 5 bases not matched to a gene; V was cut back by 4 bases and J by 0 bases. There are 15 residues in the CDR3. Germline values: CDR1 SGHAT, CDR2 FQNNGV. The CDR3 nucleotides read TGTGCCAGCAGCTCACAGGGGACCATGAACACTGAAGCTTTCTTT. Its protein is CASSSQGTMNTEAFF.

This clonotype has at least ten counts. The CDR3 DNA sequence: TGTGCCAGCAGGATAGGACTAGTTCGGGAGACCCAGTACTTC. Protein: CASRIGLVRETQYF. The rearrangement links TRBV2 to TRBJ2-5, with 7 bases identical to TRBD2. CDR3 size: 14 residues. Germline CDR1 SNHLY, CDR2 FYNNEI. Unmatched junction bases numbered 9, after V lost 6 bases and J lost 5 bases.

This clonotype was counted only a few times. The rearrangement uses TRBV13 and TRBJ2-1; D may be TRBD2 (5 bases). The CDR3 contains 11 residues. Trimming took off 6 bases at V and 12 bases at J, with 12 bases between the two ends. Germline V gene sequence: CDR1 PRHDT, CDR2 FYEKMQ (reference sequence). The CDR3 here is CASRLGVGQFF. CDR3 DNA: TGTGCCAGCAGACTCGGGGTGGGGCAGTTCTTC.

This clonotype was observed at least ten times. The chain employs TRBV10-3 and TRBJ2-7; weak D call: TRBD2 (7 bases). Per germline, CDR1 ENHRY and CDR2 SYGVKD. The CDR3 is made up of 16 amino acids. The V end was cut by 4 bases, the J end by 0 bases, with 16 bases between. The CDR3 DNA reads as TGTGCCATCAGTGTCCAGGGGCTAGCGGTCTCCTACGAGCAGTACTTC. Protein product: CAISVQGLAVSYEQYF.

The table lists this clonotype with a few counts. This sequence joins TRBV10-2 and TRBJ1-3; no clear D gene. The V gene's germline CDR1 is WSHSY and CDR2 SAAADI. The CDR3 has 15 amino acids. V was pared by 8 bases and J by 3 bases, with 17 bases between. The CDR3 bases are TGCGCCAGCTCCGAAGTGGGTTCGCGTGGAAACACCATATATTTT. It specifies CASSEVGSRGNTIYF.